The clone carrying this T cell receptor (beta chain) showed up just a few times. From 5'RACE with constant-segment primers came TCR alpha and TCR beta cDNA libraries that carried sample barcodes and UMIs. TCRdb redid the calling of the 5' RACE reads with MiXCR, one entry per CDR3 protein. The sample lists about 120,000 distinct CDR3 sequences, about a fifth occurring once. Germline V CDR1 and CDR2: SGHRS, YFSETQ. V dropped 0 bases and J dropped 7 bases, with 10 bases sitting between them. This CDR3 spans 13 amino acids. This specimen comes from a study of T-cell memory formation after mild COVID-19. The receptor's source is a man younger than 35 who had mild COVID-19 (a few samples of this study predate the infection). Cell type and time point are not known. The chain joins TRBV5-1 to TRBJ2-5; a weak D match, TRBD1 (5 bases). The sample comprised PBMCs or a T cell subset sorted from them (not recorded which). For the CDR3, the DNA is TGCGCCAGCAGCTTGGACCTGCAGGGGACCCAGTACTTC. This translates into CASSLDLQGTQYF.